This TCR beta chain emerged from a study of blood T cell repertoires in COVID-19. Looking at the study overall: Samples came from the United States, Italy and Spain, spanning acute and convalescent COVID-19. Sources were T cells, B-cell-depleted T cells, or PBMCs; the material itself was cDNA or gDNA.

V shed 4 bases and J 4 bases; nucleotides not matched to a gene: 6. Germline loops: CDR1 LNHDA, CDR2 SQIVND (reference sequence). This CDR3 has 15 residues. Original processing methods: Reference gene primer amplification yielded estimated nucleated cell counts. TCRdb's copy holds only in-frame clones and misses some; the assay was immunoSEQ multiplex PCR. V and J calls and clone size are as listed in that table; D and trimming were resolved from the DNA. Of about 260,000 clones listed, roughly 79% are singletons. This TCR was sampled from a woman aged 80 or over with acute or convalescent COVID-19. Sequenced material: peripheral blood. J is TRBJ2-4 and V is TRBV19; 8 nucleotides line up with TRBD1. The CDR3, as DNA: TGTGCCAGTAGTACAACAGGGGGTATAAAAAACATTCAGTACTTC. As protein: CASSTTGGIKNIQYF.